A selection of T cell receptor beta chains follows, all from one sample in a study of T cell changes during pregnancy in multiple sclerosis. The method was immunoSEQ multiplex PCR; TCRdb's version includes in-frame clones alone and lacks a portion of them. The data contain around 21,000 clones, about nine tenths of them singletons. Source: CD8+ T cells from peripheral blood mononuclear cells, taken after pregnancy. These receptors were taken from a female donor in good health, enrolled as a control in a pregnancy study. CDR3s include the opening cysteine and the closing phenylalanine or tryptophan. The D gene is left open where the match is weak. Clone size is given for some rows only: seen once, a few or many times, or a class if the clone is expanded.

j_call d_call clone_size v_call cdr3_aa cdr3_nt
TRBJ2-3 TRBD1 NA TRBV6-4 CASRTGGDTDTQYF TGTGCCAGTAGAACAGGGGGCGACACAGATACGCAGTATTTT
TRBJ2-7 TRBD1 NA TRBV5-4 CASSSPSFGQGAYEQYF TGTGCCAGCAGCTCGCCGTCGTTTGGACAGGGGGCCTACGAGCAGTACTTC
TRBJ2-7 TRBD2 NA TRBV29-1 CSVEDRGLAGEVSYEQYF TGCAGCGTTGAAGATAGGGGACTAGCGGGAGAAGTCTCCTACGAGCAGTACTTC
TRBJ2-1 TRBD2 once TRBV7-2 CASSFELADSYNEQFF TGTGCCAGCAGCTTCGAGCTAGCGGATTCCTACAATGAGCAGTTCTTC
TRBJ2-2 TRBD1 few TRBV11-2 CASSADRLPTGELFF TGTGCCAGCAGCGCGGACAGGCTGCCCACCGGGGAGCTGTTTTTT
TRBJ2-3 NA medium-sized TRBV15 CATSRGGASTDTQYF TGTGCCACCAGCAGAGGCGGGGCTAGCACAGATACGCAGTATTTT
TRBJ2-5 NA NA TRBV7-9 CASSLSGAGETQYF TGTGCCAGCAGCTTATCTGGCGCAGGAGAGACCCAGTACTTC
TRBJ2-7 NA NA TRBV15 CATSRELVGVEQYF TGTGCCACCAGCAGAGAACTAGTTGGGGTCGAGCAGTACTTC
TRBJ1-1 NA few TRBV6-4 CASSDPDRSTTEAFF TGTGCCAGCAGTGACCCCGACAGGTCCACAACTGAAGCTTTCTTT
TRBJ1-1 NA NA TRBV19 CASSLGHLNTEAFF TGTGCCAGTAGTCTCGGACACTTGAACACTGAAGCTTTCTTT
TRBJ2-7 TRBD1 NA TRBV5-1 CASSLASRGLGEQYF TGCGCCAGCAGCTTGGCCAGCAGGGGGCTTGGCGAGCAGTACTTC
TRBJ1-4 TRBD1 NA TRBV5-4 CASSLDRGEKLFF TGTGCCAGCAGCCTTGACAGGGGGGAAAAACTGTTTTTT
TRBJ1-1 NA once TRBV5-1 CASSLDGTEAFF TGCGCCAGCAGCTTGGACGGCACTGAAGCTTTCTTT
TRBJ1-3 TRBD1 NA TRBV6-1 CAMASGTGGNTIYF TGTGCCATGGCCTCCGGGACAGGAGGAAACACCATATATTTT
TRBJ2-5 NA NA TRBV2 CASSEGFRAETQYF TGTGCCAGCAGTGAAGGTTTCAGGGCAGAGACCCAGTACTTC
TRBJ2-1 NA NA TRBV11-2 CASSLGQAYNEQFF TGTGCCAGCAGCTTAGGACAGGCCTACAATGAGCAGTTCTTC
TRBJ2-1 TRBD2 once TRBV5-6 CASSTGLAGGPGSYNEQFF TGTGCCAGCAGCACCGGACTAGCGGGGGGGCCTGGGTCCTACAATGAGCAGTTCTTC
TRBJ2-2 NA NA TRBV19 CASRAWNTGELFF TGTGCCAGTAGGGCATGGAACACCGGGGAGCTGTTTTTT
TRBJ1-1 NA NA TRBV7-8 CASSFREATEAFF TGTGCCAGCAGCTTTAGGGAGGCCACTGAAGCTTTCTTT
TRBJ1-2 NA NA TRBV27 CASAGSTGDYGYTF TGTGCCAGCGCTGGATCAACAGGAGACTATGGCTACACCTTC
TRBJ1-5 TRBD1 once TRBV19 CASSIPGQGARQPQHF TGTGCCAGTAGTATCCCGGGACAGGGGGCTCGCCAGCCCCAGCATTTT
TRBJ1-2 NA NA TRBV27 CASSLRGGNYGYTF TGTGCCAGCAGTTTACGGGGAGGTAACTATGGCTACACCTTC
TRBJ1-4 NA NA TRBV13 CASSLRGSNEKLFF TGTGCCAGCAGCTTACGGGGGTCTAATGAAAAACTGTTTTTT
TRBJ2-5 NA NA TRBV18 CASSPKRETQYF TGTGCCAGCTCACCCAAACGGGAGACCCAGTACTTC
TRBJ2-2 TRBD2 NA TRBV7-6 CASTLLTSGSGTGELFF TGTGCCAGCACCCTACTGACTAGCGGGAGTGGCACCGGGGAGCTGTTTTTT
TRBJ1-2 NA NA TRBV27 CVAGQSNYGYTF TGTGTCGCGGGGCAATCTAACTATGGCTACACCTTC
TRBJ2-1 NA NA TRBV30 CAWSVLSYNEQFF TGTGCCTGGAGTGTACTTTCCTACAATGAGCAGTTCTTC
TRBJ2-1 NA NA TRBV27 CASSPPGREQFF TGTGCCAGCAGTCCCCCAGGGAGGGAGCAGTTCTTC
TRBJ1-2 NA NA TRBV5-6 CASSLGGQGYTF TGTGCCAGCAGCTTGGGGGGGCAAGGCTACACCTTC
TRBJ1-3 NA NA TRBV30 CAWSGERGAGNTIYF TGTGCCTGGAGCGGGGAGCGGGGGGCTGGAAACACCATATATTTT
TRBJ2-5 TRBD1 medium-sized TRBV27 CASSLGTGGQETQYF TGTGCCAGCAGTTTGGGGACAGGGGGCCAAGAGACCCAGTACTTC
TRBJ2-3 NA NA TRBV11-2 CASSYRRSGPSTDTQYF TGTGCCAGCAGCTACAGACGAAGCGGTCCGAGCACAGATACGCAGTATTTT
TRBJ2-7 NA NA TRBV10-3 CAIRGGHGSFSYEQYF TGTGCCATCAGGGGGGGGCACGGATCCTTCTCCTACGAGCAGTACTTC
TRBJ2-3 NA NA TRBV6-4 CASSGAGGTPGTQYF TGTGCCAGCAGTGGGGCGGGCGGGACCCCCGGTACGCAGTATTTT
TRBJ2-1 TRBD1 NA TRBV7-9 CASSSWDREYHSSYNEQFF TGTGCCAGCAGCTCCTGGGACAGGGAGTATCACAGCTCCTACAATGAGCAGTTCTTC